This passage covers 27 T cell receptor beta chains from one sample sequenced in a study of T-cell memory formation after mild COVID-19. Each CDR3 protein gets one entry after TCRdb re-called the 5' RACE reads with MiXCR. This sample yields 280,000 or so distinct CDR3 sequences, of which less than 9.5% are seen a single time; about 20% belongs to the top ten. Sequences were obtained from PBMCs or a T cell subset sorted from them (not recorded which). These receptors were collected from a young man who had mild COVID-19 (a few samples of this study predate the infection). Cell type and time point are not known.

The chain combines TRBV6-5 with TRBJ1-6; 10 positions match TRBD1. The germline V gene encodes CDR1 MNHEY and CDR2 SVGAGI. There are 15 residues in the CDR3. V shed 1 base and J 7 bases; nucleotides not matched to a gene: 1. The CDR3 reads CASSYWGQGNSPLHF. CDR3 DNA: TGTGCCAGCAGTTACTGGGGACAGGGGAATTCACCCCTCCACTTT.

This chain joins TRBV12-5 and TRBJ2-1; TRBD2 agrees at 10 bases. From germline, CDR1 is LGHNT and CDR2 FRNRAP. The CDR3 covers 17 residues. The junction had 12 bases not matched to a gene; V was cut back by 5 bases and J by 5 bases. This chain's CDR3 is CASGPTRLAGTDNEQFF. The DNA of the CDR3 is TGTGCTAGTGGTCCGACGAGACTAGCGGGTACTGACAATGAGCAGTTCTTC.

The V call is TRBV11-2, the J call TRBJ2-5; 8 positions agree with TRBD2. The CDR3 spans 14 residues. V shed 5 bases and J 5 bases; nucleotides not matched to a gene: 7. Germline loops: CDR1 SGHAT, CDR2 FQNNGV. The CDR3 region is CASSQRGPWETQYF. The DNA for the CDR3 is TGTGCCAGCAGCCAGCGGGGGCCCTGGGAGACCCAGTACTTC. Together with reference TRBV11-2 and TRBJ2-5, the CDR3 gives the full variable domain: EAGVAQSPRYKIIEKRQSVAFWCNPISGHATLYWYQQILGQGPKLLIQFQNNGVVDDSQLPKDRFSAERLKGVDSTLKIQPAKLEDSAVYLCASSQRGPWETQYFGPGTRLLVL.

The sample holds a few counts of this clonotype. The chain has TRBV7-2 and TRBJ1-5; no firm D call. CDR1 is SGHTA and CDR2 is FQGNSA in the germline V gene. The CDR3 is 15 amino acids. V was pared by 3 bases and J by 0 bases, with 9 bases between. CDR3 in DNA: TGTGCCAGCAGCTTTAGGACGGGTAGCAATCAGCCCCAGCATTTT. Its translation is CASSFRTGSNQPQHF.

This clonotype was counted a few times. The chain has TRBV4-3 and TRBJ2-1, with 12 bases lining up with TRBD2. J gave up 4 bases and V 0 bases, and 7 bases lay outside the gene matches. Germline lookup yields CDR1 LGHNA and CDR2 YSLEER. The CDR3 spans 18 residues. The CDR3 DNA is TGCGCCAGCAGCCAAGATCCACTAGCGGGGGGACAATACAATGAGCAGTTCTTC. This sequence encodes CASSQDPLAGGQYNEQFF.

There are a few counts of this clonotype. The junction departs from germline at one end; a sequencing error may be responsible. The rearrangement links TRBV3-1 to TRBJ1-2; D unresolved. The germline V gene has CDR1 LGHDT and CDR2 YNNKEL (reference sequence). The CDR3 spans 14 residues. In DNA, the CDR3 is TGTGCCAGCAGCCATCGGCCAGGTAACGATGGCTACACCTTC. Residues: CASSHRPGNDGYTF.

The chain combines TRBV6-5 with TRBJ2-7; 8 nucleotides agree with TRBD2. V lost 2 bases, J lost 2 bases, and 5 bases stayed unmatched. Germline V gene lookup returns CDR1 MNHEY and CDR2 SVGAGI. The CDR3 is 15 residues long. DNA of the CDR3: TGTGCCAGCAGTTACCGCCTGGGACTAGCCTACGAGCAGTACTTC. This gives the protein CASSYRLGLAYEQYF.

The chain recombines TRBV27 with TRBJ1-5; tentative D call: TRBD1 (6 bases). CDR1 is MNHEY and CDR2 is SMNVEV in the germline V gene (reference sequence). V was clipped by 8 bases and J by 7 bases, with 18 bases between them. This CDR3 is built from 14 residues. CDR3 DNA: TGTGCCAGCCGCCCCAGGGGCTTGTGGCAGCCCCAGCATTTT. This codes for CASRPRGLWQPQHF.

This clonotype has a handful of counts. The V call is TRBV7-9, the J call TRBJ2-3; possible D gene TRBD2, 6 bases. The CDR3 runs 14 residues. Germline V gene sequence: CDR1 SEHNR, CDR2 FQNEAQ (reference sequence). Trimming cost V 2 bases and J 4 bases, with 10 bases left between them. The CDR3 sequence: CASSLWRGSDTQYF. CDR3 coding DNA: TGTGCCAGCAGCTTATGGCGGGGTTCAGATACGCAGTATTTT. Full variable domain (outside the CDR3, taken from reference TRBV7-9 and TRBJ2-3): DTGVSQNPRHKITKRGQNVTFRCDPISEHNRLYWYRQTLGQGPEFLTYFQNEAQLEKSRLLSDRFSAERPKGSFSTLEIQRTEQGDSAMYLCASSLWRGSDTQYFGPGTRLTVL.

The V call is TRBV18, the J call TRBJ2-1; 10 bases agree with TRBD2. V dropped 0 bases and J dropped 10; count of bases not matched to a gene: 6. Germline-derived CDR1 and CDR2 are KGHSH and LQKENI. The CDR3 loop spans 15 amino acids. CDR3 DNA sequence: TGTGCCAGCTCACCACCGATAGCGGGGGGCTTGGAGCAGTTCTTC. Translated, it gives CASSPPIAGGLEQFF.

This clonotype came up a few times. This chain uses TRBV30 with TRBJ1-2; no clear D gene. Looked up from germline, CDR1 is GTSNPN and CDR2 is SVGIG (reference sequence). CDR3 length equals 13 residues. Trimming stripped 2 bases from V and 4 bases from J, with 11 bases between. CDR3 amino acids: CAWSSPGLYGYTF. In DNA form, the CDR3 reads TGTGCCTGGAGTTCTCCGGGCCTCTATGGCTACACCTTC.

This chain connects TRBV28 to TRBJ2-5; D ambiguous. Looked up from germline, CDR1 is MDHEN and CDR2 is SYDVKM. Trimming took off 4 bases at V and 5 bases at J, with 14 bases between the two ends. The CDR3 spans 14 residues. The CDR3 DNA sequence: TGTGCCAGCAGTTCTCTCCGGCGGCAGGAGACCCAGTACTTC. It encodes CASSSLRRQETQYF.

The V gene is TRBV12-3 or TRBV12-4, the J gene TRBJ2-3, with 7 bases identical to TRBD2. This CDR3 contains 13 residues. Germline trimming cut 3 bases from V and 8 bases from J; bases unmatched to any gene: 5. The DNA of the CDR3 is TGTGCCAGCAGTTTCGGGGCGGGGGTTACGCAGTATTTT. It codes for CASSFGAGVTQYF.

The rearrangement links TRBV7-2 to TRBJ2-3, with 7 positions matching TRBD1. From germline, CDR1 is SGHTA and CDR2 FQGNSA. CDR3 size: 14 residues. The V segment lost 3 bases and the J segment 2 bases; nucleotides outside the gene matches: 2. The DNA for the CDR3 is TGTGCCAGCAGCTTCACAGGGGTCACAGATACGCAGTATTTT. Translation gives CASSFTGVTDTQYF.

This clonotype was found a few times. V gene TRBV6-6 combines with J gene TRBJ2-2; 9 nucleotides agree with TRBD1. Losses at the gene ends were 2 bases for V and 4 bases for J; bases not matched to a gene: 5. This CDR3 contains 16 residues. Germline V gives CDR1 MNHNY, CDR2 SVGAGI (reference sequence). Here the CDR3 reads CASSYRTGVGTGELFF. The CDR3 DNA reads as TGTGCCAGCAGTTACCGGACAGGGGTGGGCACCGGGGAGCTGTTTTTT.

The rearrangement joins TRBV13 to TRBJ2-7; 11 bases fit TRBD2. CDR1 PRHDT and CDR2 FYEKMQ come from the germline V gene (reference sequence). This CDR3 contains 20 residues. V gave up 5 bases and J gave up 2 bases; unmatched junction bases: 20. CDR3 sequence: CASSAGNLAGGGPGTYEQYF. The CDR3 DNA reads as TGTGCCAGCAGCGCCGGTAACTTAGCGGGGGGGGGCCCCGGAACCTACGAGCAGTACTTC.

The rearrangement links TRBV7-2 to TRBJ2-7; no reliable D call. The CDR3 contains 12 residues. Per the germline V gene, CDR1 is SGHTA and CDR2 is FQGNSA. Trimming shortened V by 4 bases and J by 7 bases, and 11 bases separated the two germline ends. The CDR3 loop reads CASSYHLSEQYF. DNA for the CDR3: TGTGCCAGCAGCTACCACCTCTCGGAGCAGTACTTC. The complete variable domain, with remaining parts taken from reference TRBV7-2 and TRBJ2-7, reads GAGVSQSPSNKVTEKGKDVELRCDPISGHTALYWYRQSLGQGLEFLIYFQGNSAPDKSGLPSDRFSAERTGGSVSTLTIQRTQQEDSAVYLCASSYHLSEQYFGPGTRLTVT.

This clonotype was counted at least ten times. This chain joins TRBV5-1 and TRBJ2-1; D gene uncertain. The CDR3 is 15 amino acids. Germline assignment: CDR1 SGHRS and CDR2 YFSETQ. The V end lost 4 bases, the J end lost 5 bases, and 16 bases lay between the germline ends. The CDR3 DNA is TGCGCCAGCAGCGCATCGGCTAGACGAGACAATGAGCAGTTCTTC. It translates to CASSASARRDNEQFF.

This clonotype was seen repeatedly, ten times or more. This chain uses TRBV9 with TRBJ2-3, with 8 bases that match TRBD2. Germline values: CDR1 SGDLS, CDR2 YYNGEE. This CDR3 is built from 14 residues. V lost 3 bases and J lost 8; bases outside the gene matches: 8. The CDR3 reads CASSGGGFMSTQYF. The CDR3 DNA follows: TGTGCCAGCAGCGGCGGGGGGTTCATGAGTACGCAGTATTTT.

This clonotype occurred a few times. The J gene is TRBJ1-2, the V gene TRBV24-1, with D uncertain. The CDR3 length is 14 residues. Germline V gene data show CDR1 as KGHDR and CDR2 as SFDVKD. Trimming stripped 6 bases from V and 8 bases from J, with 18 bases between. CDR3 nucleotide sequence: TGTGCCACCAGTCCCCCAATTCATCTGAGAGGCTACACCTTC. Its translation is CATSPPIHLRGYTF.

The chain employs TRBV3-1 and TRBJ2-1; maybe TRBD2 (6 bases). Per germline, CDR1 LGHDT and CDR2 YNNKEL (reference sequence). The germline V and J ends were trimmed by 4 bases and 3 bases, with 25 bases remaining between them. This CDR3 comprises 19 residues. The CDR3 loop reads CASSLPLQEGLTHYNEQFF. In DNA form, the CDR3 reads TGTGCCAGCAGCCTCCCACTCCAGGAGGGGCTAACCCACTACAATGAGCAGTTCTTC.

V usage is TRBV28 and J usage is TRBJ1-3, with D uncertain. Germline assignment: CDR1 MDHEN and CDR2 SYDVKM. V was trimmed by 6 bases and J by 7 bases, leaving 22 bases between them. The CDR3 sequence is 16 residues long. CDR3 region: CASSAPNLLYGNTIYF. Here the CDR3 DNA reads TGTGCCAGCAGCGCTCCCAATCTTTTGTACGGGAACACCATATATTTT.

As DNA, the CDR3 is TGTGCCAGCAGTCCCTCCGGGGGGTACTCCTACGAGCAGTACGTC. Translated, it gives CASSPSGGYSYEQYV. The genes are TRBV5-5 and TRBJ2-7; 7 positions match TRBD2. This CDR3 has 15 residues. Looked up from germline, CDR1 is SGHKS and CDR2 is YYEKEE (reference sequence). Trimming took 5 bases from V and 0 from J; bases not matched to a gene: 8.

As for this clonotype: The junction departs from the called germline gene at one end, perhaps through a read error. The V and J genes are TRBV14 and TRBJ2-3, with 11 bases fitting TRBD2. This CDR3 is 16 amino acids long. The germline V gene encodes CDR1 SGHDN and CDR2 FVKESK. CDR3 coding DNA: TGTGCCATCAGCCGGGGACTAGCGGCCCCCACAGATACGCAGTATTTT. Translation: CAISRGLAAPTDTQYF.

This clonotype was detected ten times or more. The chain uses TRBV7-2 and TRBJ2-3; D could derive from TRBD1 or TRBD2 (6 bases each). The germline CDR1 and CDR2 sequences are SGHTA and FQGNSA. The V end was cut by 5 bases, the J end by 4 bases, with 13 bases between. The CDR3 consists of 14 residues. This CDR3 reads CASSLGGSADTQYF. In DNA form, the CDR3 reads TGTGCCAGCAGCCTAGGGGGGAGTGCAGATACGCAGTATTTT.

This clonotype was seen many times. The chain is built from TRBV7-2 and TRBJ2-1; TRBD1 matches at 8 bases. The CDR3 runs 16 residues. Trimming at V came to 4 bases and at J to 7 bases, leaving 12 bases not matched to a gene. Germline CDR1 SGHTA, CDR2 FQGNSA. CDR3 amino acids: CASSSGPRTGWNEQFF. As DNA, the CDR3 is TGTGCCAGCAGCTCGGGCCCCAGGACAGGGTGGAATGAGCAGTTCTTC.

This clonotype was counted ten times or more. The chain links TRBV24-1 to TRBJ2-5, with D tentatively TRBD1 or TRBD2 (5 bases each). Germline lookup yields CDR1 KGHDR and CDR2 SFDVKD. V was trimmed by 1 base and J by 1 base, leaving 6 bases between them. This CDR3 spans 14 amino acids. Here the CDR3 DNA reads TGTGCCACCAGTGATTTAGGGACCCAAGAGACCCAGTACTTC. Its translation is CATSDLGTQETQYF.